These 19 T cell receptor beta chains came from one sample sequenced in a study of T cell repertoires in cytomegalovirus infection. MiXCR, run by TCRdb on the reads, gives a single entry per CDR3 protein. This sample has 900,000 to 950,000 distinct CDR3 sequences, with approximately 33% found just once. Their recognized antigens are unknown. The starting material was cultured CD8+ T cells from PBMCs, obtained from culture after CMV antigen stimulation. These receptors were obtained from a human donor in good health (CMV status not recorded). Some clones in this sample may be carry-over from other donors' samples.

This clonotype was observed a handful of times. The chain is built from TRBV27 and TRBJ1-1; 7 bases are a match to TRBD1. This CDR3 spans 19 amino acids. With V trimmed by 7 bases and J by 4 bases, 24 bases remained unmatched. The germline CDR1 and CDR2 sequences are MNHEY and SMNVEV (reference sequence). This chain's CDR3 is CASKPIPVAGGNDGTEAFF. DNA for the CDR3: TGTGCCAGCAAACCCATCCCGGTCGCAGGGGGAAACGACGGCACTGAAGCTTTCTTT.

The DNA for the CDR3 is TGTGCCAGCAGTTCTAACCGACAGGGTAATTCACCCCTCCACTTT. Translated: CASSSNRQGNSPLHF. The chain couples TRBV27 to TRBJ1-6, with 7 bases fitting TRBD1. V was pared by 4 bases and J by 6 bases, with 6 bases of the junction left unmatched. Germline V CDR1 and CDR2: MNHEY, SMNVEV (reference sequence). CDR3 length equals 15 residues.

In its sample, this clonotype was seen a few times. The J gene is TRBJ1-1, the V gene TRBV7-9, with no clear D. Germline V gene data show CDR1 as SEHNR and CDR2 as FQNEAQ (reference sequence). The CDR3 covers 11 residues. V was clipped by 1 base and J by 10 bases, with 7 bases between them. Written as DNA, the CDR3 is TGTGCCAGCAGCTTAGGAGGAGGAGCTTTCTTT. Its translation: CASSLGGGAFF.

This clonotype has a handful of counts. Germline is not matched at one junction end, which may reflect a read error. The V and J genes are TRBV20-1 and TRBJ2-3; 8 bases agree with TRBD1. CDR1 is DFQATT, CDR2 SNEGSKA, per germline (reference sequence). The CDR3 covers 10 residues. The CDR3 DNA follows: TGCAGTGCAGGGACAGGTACGCAGTATTTT. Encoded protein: CSAGTGTQYF.

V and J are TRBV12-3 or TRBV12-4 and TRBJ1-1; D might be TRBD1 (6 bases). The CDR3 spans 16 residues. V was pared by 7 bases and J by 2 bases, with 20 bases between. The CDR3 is CASNGIGGGFNTEAFF. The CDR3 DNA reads TGTGCCAGCAACGGTATCGGGGGGGGCTTTAACACTGAAGCTTTCTTT.

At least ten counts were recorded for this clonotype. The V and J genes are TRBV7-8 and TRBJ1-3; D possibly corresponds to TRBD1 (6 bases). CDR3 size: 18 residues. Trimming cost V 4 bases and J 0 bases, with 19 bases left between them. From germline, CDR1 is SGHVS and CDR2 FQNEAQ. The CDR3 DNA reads TGTGCCAGCAGCTCCCAGGACAGAGGGACCTACTCTGGAAACACCATATATTTT. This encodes CASSSQDRGTYSGNTIYF.

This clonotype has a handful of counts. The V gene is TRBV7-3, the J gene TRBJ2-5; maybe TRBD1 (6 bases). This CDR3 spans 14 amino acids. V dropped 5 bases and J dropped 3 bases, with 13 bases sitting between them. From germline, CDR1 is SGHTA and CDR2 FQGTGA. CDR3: CASSLEPGEETQYF. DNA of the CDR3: TGTGCCAGCAGCCTTGAACCAGGGGAAGAGACCCAGTACTTC.

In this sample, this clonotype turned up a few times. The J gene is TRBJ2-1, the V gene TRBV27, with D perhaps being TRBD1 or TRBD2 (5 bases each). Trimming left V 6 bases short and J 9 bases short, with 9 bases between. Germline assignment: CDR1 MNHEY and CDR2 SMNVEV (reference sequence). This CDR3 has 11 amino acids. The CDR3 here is CASRGDGEQFF. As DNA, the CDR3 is TGTGCCAGCAGGGGGGACGGTGAGCAGTTCTTC.

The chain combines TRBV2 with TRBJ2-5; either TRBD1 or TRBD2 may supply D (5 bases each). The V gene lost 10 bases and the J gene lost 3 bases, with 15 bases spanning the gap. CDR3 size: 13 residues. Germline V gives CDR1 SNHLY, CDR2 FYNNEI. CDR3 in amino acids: CANPGTPKETQYF. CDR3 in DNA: TGTGCCAACCCTGGGACCCCGAAAGAGACCCAGTACTTC.

In DNA, the CDR3 is TGCGCCAGCAGCCTACGGACTAGCCAGGTAACTAGCTCCTACAATGAGCAGTTCTTC. Its translation: CASSLRTSQVTSSYNEQFF. The chain employs TRBV4-1 and TRBJ2-1; 8 positions match TRBD2. The germline V gene has CDR1 MGHRA and CDR2 YSYEKL. The CDR3 is 19 residues long. V dropped 4 bases and J dropped 0; count of bases not matched to a gene: 14.

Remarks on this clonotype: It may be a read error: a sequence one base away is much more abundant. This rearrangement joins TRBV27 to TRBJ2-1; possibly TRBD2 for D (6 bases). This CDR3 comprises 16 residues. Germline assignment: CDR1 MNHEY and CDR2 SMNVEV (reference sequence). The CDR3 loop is CANSMRRESPYNEQFF. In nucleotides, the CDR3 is TGTGCCAACAGTATGCGACGGGAGTCCCCCTACAATGAGCAGTTCTTC.

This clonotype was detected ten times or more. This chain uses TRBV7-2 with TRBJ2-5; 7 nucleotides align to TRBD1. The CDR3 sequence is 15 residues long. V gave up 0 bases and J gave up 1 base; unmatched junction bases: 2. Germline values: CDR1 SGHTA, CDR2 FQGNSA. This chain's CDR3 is CASSLAGTAQETQYF. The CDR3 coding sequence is TGTGCCAGCAGCTTAGCCGGGACAGCCCAAGAGACCCAGTACTTC.

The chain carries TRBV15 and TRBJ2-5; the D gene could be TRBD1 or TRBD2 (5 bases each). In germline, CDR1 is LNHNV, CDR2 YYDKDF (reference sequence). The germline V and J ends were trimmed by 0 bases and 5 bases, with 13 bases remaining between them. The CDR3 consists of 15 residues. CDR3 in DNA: TGTGCCACCAGCAGAGACGCAGGGCCGGGGGAGACCCAGTACTTC. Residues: CATSRDAGPGETQYF.

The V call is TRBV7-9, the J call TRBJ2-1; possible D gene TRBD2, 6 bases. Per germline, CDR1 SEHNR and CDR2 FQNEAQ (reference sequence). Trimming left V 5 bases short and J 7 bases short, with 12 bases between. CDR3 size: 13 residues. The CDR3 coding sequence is TGTGCCAGCAGCCGGGGACTTTCAAATGAGCAGTTCTTC. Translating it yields CASSRGLSNEQFF.

In nucleotides, the CDR3 is TGTGCCAACACAAGGATGTTCTCTGAGTACAATGAGCAGTTCTTC. It specifies CANTRMFSEYNEQFF. The gene calls are TRBV7-9 and TRBJ2-1; no clear D. Per the germline V gene, CDR1 is SEHNR and CDR2 is FQNEAQ (reference sequence). The CDR3 contains 15 residues. The V and J ends lost 10 bases and 4 bases respectively, with 20 bases between them.

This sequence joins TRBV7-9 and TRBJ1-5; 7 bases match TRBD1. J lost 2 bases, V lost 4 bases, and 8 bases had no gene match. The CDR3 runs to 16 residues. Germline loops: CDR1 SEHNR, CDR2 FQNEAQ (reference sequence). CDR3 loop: CASSSTEGGGNQPQHF. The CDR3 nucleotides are TGTGCCAGCAGCTCGACCGAAGGGGGCGGCAATCAGCCCCAGCATTTT.

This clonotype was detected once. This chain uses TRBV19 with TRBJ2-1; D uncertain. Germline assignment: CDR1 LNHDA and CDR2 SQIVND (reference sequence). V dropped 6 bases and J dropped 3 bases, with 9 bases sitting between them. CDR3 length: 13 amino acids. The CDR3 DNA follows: TGTGCCAGTAGGGTCACTAACTACAATGAGCAGTTCTTC. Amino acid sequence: CASRVTNYNEQFF.

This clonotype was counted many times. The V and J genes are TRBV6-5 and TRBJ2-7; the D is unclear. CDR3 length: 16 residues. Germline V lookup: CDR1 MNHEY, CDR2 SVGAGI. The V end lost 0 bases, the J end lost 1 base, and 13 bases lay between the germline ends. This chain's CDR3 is CASSYSIGILSYEQYV. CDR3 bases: TGTGCCAGCAGTTACTCGATAGGAATTCTTTCCTACGAGCAGTACGTC.

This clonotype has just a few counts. CDR3 loop: CASSLWYGQPQHF. In DNA form, the CDR3 reads TGTGCCAGCAGTTTATGGTACGGTCAGCCCCAGCATTTT. This chain connects TRBV27 to TRBJ1-5; D gene ambiguous. This CDR3 region has 13 residues. Germline assignment: CDR1 MNHEY and CDR2 SMNVEV (reference sequence). V was pared by 1 base and J by 6 bases, with 7 bases between.